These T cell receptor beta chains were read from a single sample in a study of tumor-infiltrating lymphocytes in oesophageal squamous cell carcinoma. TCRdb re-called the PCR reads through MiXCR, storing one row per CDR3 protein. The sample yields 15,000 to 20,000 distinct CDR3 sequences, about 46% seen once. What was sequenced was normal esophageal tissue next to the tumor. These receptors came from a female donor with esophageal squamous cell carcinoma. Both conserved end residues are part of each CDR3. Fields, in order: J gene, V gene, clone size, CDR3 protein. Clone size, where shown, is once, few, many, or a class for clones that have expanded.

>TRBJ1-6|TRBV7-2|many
CASSRSGSISSPLHF
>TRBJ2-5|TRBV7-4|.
CASSPLAGGNEQYF
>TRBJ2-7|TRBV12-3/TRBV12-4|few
CASSFQGHEQYF
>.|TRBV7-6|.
CASSLIAGNEQYF
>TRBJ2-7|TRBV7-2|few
CASSLGTSGRGYEQYF
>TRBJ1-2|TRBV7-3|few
CASSFRQGARGYTF
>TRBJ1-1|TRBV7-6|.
CASKKEGLNTEAFF
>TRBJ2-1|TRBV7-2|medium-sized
CASSLGGTGGNEQFF
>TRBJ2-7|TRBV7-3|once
CASSLRASKGWDEQYF
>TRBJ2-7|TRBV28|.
CASSFFVGSYEQYF
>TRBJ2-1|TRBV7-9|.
CASSFQGAGNNEQFF
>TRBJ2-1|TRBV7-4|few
CASSLWAGGYNEQFF
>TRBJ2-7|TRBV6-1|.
CASKRTGASYEQYF
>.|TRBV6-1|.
CASSYGEIGEQFF
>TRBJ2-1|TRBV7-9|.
CASSLAGVPYNEQFF
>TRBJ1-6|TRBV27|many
CASSLSGAQYNSPLHF
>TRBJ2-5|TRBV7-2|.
CASSLAGTSGQETQYF
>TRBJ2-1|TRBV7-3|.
CASSSSGLPQQFF
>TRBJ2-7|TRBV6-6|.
CASSVLGAPRAGGPYEQYF
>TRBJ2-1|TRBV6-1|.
CASSEGLRSNEQFF
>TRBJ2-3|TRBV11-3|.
CASSPGMGDTQYF
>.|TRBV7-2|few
CASSLVGGETQYF
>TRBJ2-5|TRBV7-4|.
CASSRGTAAETQYF
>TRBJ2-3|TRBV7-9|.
CASSLMGTPTDTQYF
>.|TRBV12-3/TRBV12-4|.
CASTRTGDEAFF